This T cell receptor beta chain was found in a study of PD-L1 blockade in urothelial cancer. As for the study in general: Patients, treated from about 2014 onward, received atezolizumab 1,200 mg intravenously every 3 weeks. Across blood samples, T cells had a median count of roughly 140,000. The patients had undergone anywhere from 0 to 3 prior chemotherapy regimens.

About this clone: In the same sample, other DNA sequences code for this CDR3.

CDR1 and CDR2 from the germline V gene are SGHRS and YFSETQ. The junction had 2 bases not matched to a gene; V was cut back by 0 bases and J by 1 base. This CDR3 contains 15 residues. Produced via immunoSEQ multiplex PCR; TCRdb's table is partial and in-frame only. The sample holds 40,000 to 60,000 clones, around four fifths seen once. Time point meaning: pretreatment peripheral blood. Per-patient samples, pretreatment and on-treatment, numbered 1 to 8. The rearrangement uses TRBV5-1 and TRBJ2-5; the match to TRBD2 covers 8 bases. The sequencing here drew on PBMCs, taken around atezolizumab (anti-PD-L1) treatment. The receptor's source is an older man with urothelial cancer. The CDR3: CASSLAGGAQETQYF. The CDR3 DNA follows: TGCGCCAGCAGCTTGGCCGGGGGGGCCCAAGAGACCCAGTACTTC. The full variable domain, its missing parts supplied by reference TRBV5-1 and TRBJ2-5, is KAGVTQTPRYLIKTRGQQVTLSCSPISGHRSVSWYQQTPGQGLQFLFEYFSETQRNKGNFPGRFSGRQFSNSRSEMNVSTLELGDSALYLCASSLAGGAQETQYFGPGTRLLVL.